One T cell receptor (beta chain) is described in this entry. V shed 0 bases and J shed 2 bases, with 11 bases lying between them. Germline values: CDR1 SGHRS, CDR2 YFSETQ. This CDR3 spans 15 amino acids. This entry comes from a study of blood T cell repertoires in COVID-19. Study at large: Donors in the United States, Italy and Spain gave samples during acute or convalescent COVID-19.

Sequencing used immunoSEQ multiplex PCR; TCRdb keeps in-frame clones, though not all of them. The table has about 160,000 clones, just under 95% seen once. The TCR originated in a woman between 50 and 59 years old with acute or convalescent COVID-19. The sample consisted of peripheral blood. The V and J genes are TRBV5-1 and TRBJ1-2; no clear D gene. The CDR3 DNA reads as TGCGCCAGCAGCTTGGCAGACATTCCAAACTATGGCTACACCTTC. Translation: CASSLADIPNYGYTF.